This passage covers 27 T cell receptor beta chains from one sample sequenced in a study of regulatory T cells in long-lasting Graves disease (dated by TCRdb to the early 2020s). Sample time point, as interpreted from the label and publication: persistent/refractory GD, antithyroid drugs over 5 years with positive TRAb. For both TCR sequencing and RNA sequencing, RNA was extracted from PBMCs in TRIzol. The library was made by multiplex PCR. The sequencer was an Illumina HiSeq 4000. To build TCR beta libraries, CDR3 regions were amplified by Arm-PCR using iRepertoire HTBI primers. Using fastp trimming at Q25 and MiXCR clonotype assembly, TCRdb reanalyzed the public sequencing data and kept in-frame beta chains. Merged by CDR3 protein, the rows form single entries marked with the most common genes and DNA. Within this sample are 400,000 or so distinct CDR3 sequences, with around 24% of them counted one time only. 26% of the sample comes from the top ten.

Material: peripheral blood mononuclear cells (PBMCs), obtained when the disease was refractory, from a patient treated with antithyroid drugs. These receptors originate from a female donor with Graves disease.

This chain links TRBV20-1 with TRBJ2-1; D unclear. With 3 bases removed from V and 8 bases from J, the gap between germline ends came to 5 bases. Germline CDR1 DFQATT, CDR2 SNEGSKA (reference sequence). This CDR3 is built from 10 residues. In nucleotides, the CDR3 is TGCAGTGCTAGTGACGATGAGCAGTTCTTC. Translated: CSASDDEQFF.

This chain joins TRBV7-8 and TRBJ1-2; D remains unclear. Germline-derived CDR1 and CDR2 are SGHVS and FQNEAQ. The CDR3 has 15 amino acids. V shed 4 bases and J shed 4 bases, with 16 bases lying between them. The CDR3 coding sequence is TGTGCCAGCAGCTCCCCTGGGGTCGAGGGCTATGGCTACACCTTC. Translated: CASSSPGVEGYGYTF.

The chain is built from TRBV11-2 and TRBJ1-2; tentatively, D is TRBD1 (6 bases). The CDR3 spans 17 residues. Trimming removed 2 bases from V and 0 bases from J, with 16 bases in between. Germline CDR1 is SGHAT and CDR2 is FQNNGV. The CDR3 sequence is CASSLSSGAPSNYGYTF. The CDR3 DNA follows: TGTGCCAGCAGCTTATCTTCGGGGGCTCCCTCTAACTATGGCTACACCTTC.

The sample holds many counts of this clonotype. The chain is built from TRBV18 and TRBJ2-5; D not certain. V was pared by 5 bases and J by 3 bases, with 4 bases between. The CDR3 runs to 11 residues. CDR1 KGHSH and CDR2 LQKENI come from the germline V gene. The CDR3 bases are TGTGCCAGCTCATTCAAAGAGACCCAGTACTTC. Translated, it gives CASSFKETQYF.

A few counts support this clonotype. V usage is TRBV30 and J usage is TRBJ1-4; D perhaps matches TRBD1 (5 bases). V dropped 0 bases and J dropped 7 bases, with 12 bases sitting between them. The CDR3 is 14 amino acids. CDR1 GTSNPN and CDR2 SVGIG come from the germline V gene (reference sequence). As DNA, the CDR3 is TGTGCCTGGAGTGTTGGGGGATCGGTTGAAAAACTGTTTTTT. This encodes CAWSVGGSVEKLFF. Using reference TRBV30 and TRBJ1-4 for the parts outside the CDR3, the full variable domain is SQTIHQWPATLVQPVGSPLSLECTVEGTSNPNLYWYRQAAGRGLQLLFYSVGIGQISSEVPQNLSASRPQDRQFILSSKKLLLSDSGFYLCAWSVGGSVEKLFFGSGTQLSVL.

The CDR3 spells CSARDGNIQYF. The DNA for the CDR3 is TGCAGTGCTAGGGACGGGAACATTCAGTACTTC. The J gene is TRBJ2-4, the V gene TRBV20-1; D gene ambiguous. Looked up from germline, CDR1 is DFQATT and CDR2 is SNEGSKA (reference sequence). Trimming removed 3 bases at V and 7 bases at J, with 7 bases between. The CDR3 is 11 amino acids.

Written as DNA, the CDR3 is TGCGCCAGCAGCTCCGGGACGTTTTATGGCTACACCTTC. This translates into CASSSGTFYGYTF. V usage is TRBV5-1 and J usage is TRBJ1-2; weak D call: TRBD1 (5 bases). The CDR3 is 13 residues long. Germline lookup yields CDR1 SGHRS and CDR2 YFSETQ. V dropped 3 bases and J dropped 5 bases, with 11 bases sitting between them.

This clonotype was counted between two and nine times. J is TRBJ2-5 and V is TRBV27, with 9 positions matching TRBD2. V shed 5 bases, J shed 2 bases, and the junction held 9 bases outside the gene matches. Germline loops: CDR1 MNHEY, CDR2 SMNVEV (reference sequence). The CDR3 covers 16 residues. This chain's CDR3 is CASSRSSGSRQETQYF. The CDR3 DNA reads TGTGCCAGCAGTCGGAGTAGCGGGAGCAGACAAGAGACCCAGTACTTC.

This clonotype was recorded a few times. The chain uses TRBV29-1 and TRBJ1-1, with D maybe TRBD1 (6 bases). Between the trimmed V and J ends, which lost 5 bases and 3 bases, there was a span of 13 bases. The CDR3 has 13 amino acids. The germline V gene has CDR1 SQVTM and CDR2 ANQGSEA. The CDR3 DNA is TGCAGCGTTTCCCCAGGGGCGGACACTGAAGCTTTCTTT. Its protein product is CSVSPGADTEAFF.

DNA of the CDR3: TGCGCCAGCAGCAAGGACGGGGACTATGGCTACACCTTC. It specifies CASSKDGDYGYTF. The chain joins TRBV5-1 to TRBJ1-2; D remains ambiguous. V gave up 4 bases and J gave up 3 bases, with 10 bases separating them. In germline, CDR1 is SGHRS, CDR2 YFSETQ. There are 13 residues in the CDR3.

This chain joins TRBV7-9 and TRBJ1-1; perhaps TRBD1 as D (5 bases). The CDR3 sequence is 18 residues long. Germline V CDR1 and CDR2: SEHNR, FQNEAQ (reference sequence). V was shortened by 4 bases and J by 1 base, with 22 bases between the two germline ends. The CDR3 nucleotides are TGTGCCAGCAGCTCCAAAACATCAGGGTTCTCGGCGAACACTGAAGCTTTCTTT. It translates to CASSSKTSGFSANTEAFF.

Many counts were recorded for this clonotype. The chain uses TRBV7-9 and TRBJ2-5; D assignment may be TRBD1 or TRBD2 (5 bases each). Trimming stripped 1 base from V and 1 base from J, with 10 bases between. Germline V gives CDR1 SEHNR, CDR2 FQNEAQ (reference sequence). The CDR3 has 15 amino acids. The CDR3 sequence: CASSLGRGVQETQYF. The CDR3 nucleotides are TGTGCCAGCAGCTTAGGGCGAGGGGTCCAAGAGACCCAGTACTTC.

As regards this clonotype: A much bigger clone sits one base away, suggesting this may be a read error. The V and J genes are TRBV11-2 and TRBJ2-7; 11 positions agree with TRBD2. The ends lost 1 base at V and 6 bases at J; junction bases unmatched: 14. CDR3 length: 18 residues. CDR1 and CDR2 from the germline V gene are SGHAT and FQNNGV. This CDR3 is CASSLGFRLAGIVREQYF. CDR3 DNA: TGTGCCAGCAGCTTAGGATTTAGACTAGCGGGAATTGTGCGCGAGCAGTACTTC.

This clonotype was seen a handful of times. The chain couples TRBV7-6 to TRBJ1-6, with D maybe TRBD1 (6 bases). Germline values: CDR1 SGHVS, CDR2 FNYEAQ. The CDR3 runs to 14 residues. Trimming took 4 bases from V and 10 from J, leaving 14 bases between them. CDR3: CASSSTGRGSPLHF. The CDR3 nucleotides are TGTGCCAGCAGCTCAACAGGGCGAGGGTCACCCCTCCACTTT.

Note on this clonotype: Given the absence of the conserved phenylalanine or tryptophan at the CDR3 end, a read error is likely. This chain connects TRBV6-5 to TRBJ1-1; the D gene is possibly TRBD1 (6 bases). Germline values: CDR1 MNHEY, CDR2 SVGAGI. This CDR3 is 14 amino acids long. The ends were cut back, 2 bases at V and 5 bases at J, with 12 bases in the middle. The DNA for the CDR3 is TGTGCCAGCAGTTACCCGGGGGCGAAGACTGAAGCTTTCTCT. This sequence encodes CASSYPGAKTEAFS.

On this clonotype: A read error may explain this, as a much larger clone is one base away. The chain joins TRBV12-3 or TRBV12-4 to TRBJ1-2, with 7 bases matching TRBD1. V was clipped by 5 bases and J by 8 bases; unmatched bases: 8. The CDR3 is 13 residues long. CDR3 amino acids: CASSVTGPVGYTF. The CDR3 DNA follows: TGTGCCAGCAGTGTGACAGGGCCGGTCGGCTACACCTTC.

V and J are TRBV30 and TRBJ1-1; 8 positions agree with TRBD1. CDR1 and CDR2 (germline): GTSNPN, SVGIG (reference sequence). CDR3 size: 13 residues. V shed 3 bases, J shed 4 bases, and the junction held 4 bases outside the gene matches. The CDR3 nucleotides read TGTGCCTGGAGGGGGACAGGCGGCACTGAAGCTTTCTTT. Translating it yields CAWRGTGGTEAFF.

The chain joins TRBV10-3 to TRBJ1-6, with TRBD1 matching over 10 bases. The length of the CDR3 is 15 residues. The germline V gene encodes CDR1 ENHRY and CDR2 SYGVKD. V was clipped by 4 bases and J by 6 bases; unmatched bases: 3. Here the CDR3 reads CAISGQGAVNSPLHF. The CDR3 DNA reads as TGTGCCATCAGTGGACAGGGGGCGGTTAATTCACCCCTCCACTTT.

This clonotype was detected many times. The chain recombines TRBV12-3 or TRBV12-4 with TRBJ1-2, with TRBD1 as a possible D gene (6 bases). CDR3 length: 11 residues. Trimming took 3 bases from V and 8 from J, leaving 7 bases between them. The CDR3, as DNA: TGTGCCAGCAGTTTTGGGGGCGGCTACACCTTC. Its translation is CASSFGGGYTF.

This clonotype was detected only a few times. J is TRBJ2-1 and V is TRBV6-2 or TRBV6-3; TRBD2 aligns across 11 bases. Trimming at V came to 6 bases and at J to 8 bases, leaving 15 bases not matched to a gene. The CDR3 runs 17 residues. Per germline, CDR1 MNHEY and CDR2 SVGEGT. The CDR3 DNA reads TGTGCCAGCAGCCCCACTAGCGGGAGCACCTGGGGGTATGAGCAGTTCTTC. Translation gives CASSPTSGSTWGYEQFF.

This clonotype has a count of ten or more. CDR3 nucleotides: TGTGCCAGCAGTTTATTTCGGGTTGGGGGCGGCACTGAAGCTTTCTTT. This gives the protein CASSLFRVGGGTEAFF. The rearrangement joins TRBV28 to TRBJ1-1; weak D call: TRBD1 (6 bases). The germline V gene has CDR1 MDHEN and CDR2 SYDVKM. The CDR3 sequence is 16 residues long. Trimming removed 1 base at V and 4 bases at J, with 16 bases between.

This clonotype was seen at least ten times. The gene calls are TRBV6-1 and TRBJ1-1; 8 positions match TRBD1. Germline CDR1 is MNHNS and CDR2 is SASEGT. The V segment lost 8 bases and the J segment 5 bases; nucleotides outside the gene matches: 4. The CDR3 is made up of 12 amino acids. The CDR3, as DNA: TGTGCCAGCCGGGACAGGATGACTGAAGCTTTCTTT. Its translation is CASRDRMTEAFF.

The chain uses TRBV6-9 and TRBJ1-1; D is unclear. Deletions cut 3 bases from V and 6 bases from J, with 14 bases between. Germline V CDR1 and CDR2: MNHGY, SVAAGI. The CDR3 is 14 residues long. CDR3 in amino acids: CASSYRSGVPEAFF. Here the CDR3 DNA reads TGTGCCAGCAGTTACCGTTCCGGCGTGCCTGAAGCTTTCTTT.

The chain couples TRBV7-2 to TRBJ2-7; 12 bases are a match to TRBD2. CDR1 and CDR2 (germline): SGHTA, FQGNSA. The CDR3 runs 16 residues. V lost 1 base and J lost 7; bases outside the gene matches: 8. CDR3 region: CASSLVLAGGPWEQYF. DNA for the CDR3: TGTGCCAGCAGCTTAGTTCTAGCGGGAGGGCCCTGGGAGCAGTACTTC.

CDR3 protein: CASGPGLAGAYEQYF. The CDR3 DNA sequence: TGTGCCAGCGGTCCCGGCTTAGCGGGAGCATACGAGCAGTACTTC. The V and J genes are TRBV28 and TRBJ2-7, with 9 bases fitting TRBD2. Trimming at V came to 8 bases and at J to 4 bases, leaving 12 bases not matched to a gene. Germline loops: CDR1 MDHEN, CDR2 SYDVKM. CDR3 length: 15 amino acids.

CDR3 loop: CAWGGLGRANEQFF. As DNA, the CDR3 is TGTGCCTGGGGGGGCCTCGGGAGGGCCAATGAGCAGTTCTTC. This chain joins TRBV30 and TRBJ2-1; the match to TRBD2 covers 8 bases. This CDR3 spans 14 amino acids. V shed 5 bases, J shed 6 bases, and the junction held 9 bases outside the gene matches. The germline V gene has CDR1 GTSNPN and CDR2 SVGIG (reference sequence).

This clonotype has only a few counts. The rearrangement links TRBV7-2 to TRBJ1-3; TRBD1 might be the D (5 bases). The CDR3 covers 15 residues. V gave up 2 bases and J gave up 8 bases, with 16 bases separating them. From germline, CDR1 is SGHTA and CDR2 FQGNSA. This CDR3 reads CASSLPSAGRDTIYF. CDR3 sequence (DNA): TGTGCCAGCAGCTTACCTTCGGCAGGGCGGGACACCATATATTTT.